The clone carrying this T cell receptor (beta chain) was detected only a few times. This entry belongs to a study of cytomegalovirus exposure and HLA in healthy donors. PCR employed 60 Vbeta and 13 Jbeta primers. Clones were read by immunoSEQ multiplex PCR, and TCRdb kept only the in-frame ones, dropping some. The sample contains roughly 160,000 clones, 85% of which appear only once. The TCR sequence derives from a boy aged 2 to 10 in good health and CMV-seronegative. The sample consisted of PBMCs.

The DNA of the CDR3 is TGTGCCAGCAGCTGGAGCGGGGGGCTTCGGTACCAAGAGACCCAGTACTTC. The encoded protein is CASSWSGGLRYQETQYF. This chain uses TRBV2 with TRBJ2-5; 9 bases are a match to TRBD2. CDR1 and CDR2 from the germline V gene are SNHLY and FYNNEI. The CDR3 is 17 residues long. V shed 6 bases and J 0 bases; nucleotides not matched to a gene: 11.